Below, 21 T cell receptor beta chains from the same sample are listed, as sequenced in a study of blood T cell repertoires in COVID-19. Clones were read by immunoSEQ multiplex PCR, and TCRdb kept only the in-frame ones, dropping some. This sample carries 200,000 to 250,000 clones, more than 70% of them seen once, and the ten largest clones take 3% to 4.5%. Sample: peripheral blood. The receptors derive from a woman older than 75 with acute or convalescent COVID-19.

The rearrangement joins TRBV15 to TRBJ2-1, with 16 nucleotides matching TRBD2. V dropped 5 bases and J dropped 10; count of bases not matched to a gene: 11. CDR1 is LNHNV, CDR2 YYDKDF, per germline (reference sequence). The CDR3 consists of 17 residues. The CDR3 DNA sequence: TGTGCCACCAGCGACCCGGGACTAGCGGGGGGGCGGCACGAGCAGTTCTTC. Translation gives CATSDPGLAGGRHEQFF.

The chain carries TRBV2 and TRBJ2-7, with TRBD1 matching over 7 bases. Trimming at V came to 6 bases and at J to 1 base, leaving 3 bases not matched to a gene. CDR1 and CDR2 from the germline V gene are SNHLY and FYNNEI. The CDR3 extends over 13 amino acids. The DNA of the CDR3 is TGTGCCAGCAGGAAGGACAGGTCCTACGAGCAGTACTTC. It yields the protein CASRKDRSYEQYF.

The chain employs TRBV12-2 and TRBJ1-2; the table gives TRBD1 as D, unverified against the DNA. TRBV12-2 is a pseudogene. The CDR3 sequence is 14 residues long. DNA for the CDR3: TGTGCAAGTCGCCATGGACAGGGTGTACCTGGCTACACCTTC. Translation gives CASRHGQGVPGYTF.

Only a few counts were recorded for this clone. This sequence joins TRBV6-1 and TRBJ2-1; 8 nucleotides line up with TRBD1. The CDR3 spans 14 residues. V lost 2 bases and J lost 7; bases outside the gene matches: 4. Germline CDR1 is MNHNS and CDR2 is SASEGT. DNA of the CDR3: TGTGCCAGCAGTGAACAGCAGGGGGCTAATGAGCAGTTCTTC. Its translation: CASSEQQGANEQFF.

This clone turned up a few times. The DNA of the CDR3 is TGTGCCACCAGCAGGGGGACAGGGACCTCACCCCTCCACTTT. Amino acid sequence: CATSRGTGTSPLHF. The chain links TRBV15 to TRBJ1-6; the match to TRBD1 covers 9 bases. CDR3 length: 14 amino acids. Germline-derived CDR1 and CDR2 are LNHNV and YYDKDF (reference sequence). The junction had 4 bases not matched to a gene; V was cut back by 3 bases and J by 10 bases.

This clone was detected only once. V usage is TRBV19 and J usage is TRBJ1-5, with 10 bases aligning to TRBD1. The germline gives CDR1 LNHDA, CDR2 SQIVND (reference sequence). This CDR3 is built from 14 residues. V lost 7 bases, J lost 7 bases, and 7 bases stayed unmatched. The CDR3 bases are TGTGCCAGTAACCTAGACAGGGGGCTCCAGCCCCAGCATTTT. This gives the protein CASNLDRGLQPQHF.

The CDR3 bases are TGTGCCAGCAGTTACTCGATAGAGAGCACAGATACGCAGTATTTT. Encoded protein: CASSYSIESTDTQYF. The rearrangement joins TRBV6-5 to TRBJ2-3; D is ambiguous. The germline CDR1 and CDR2 sequences are MNHEY and SVGAGI. This CDR3 spans 15 amino acids. V was clipped by 0 bases and J by 0 bases, with 7 bases between them.

This clone occurred once. The rearrangement links TRBV19 to TRBJ1-1; TRBD1 matches 8 bases. This CDR3 comprises 14 residues. Per germline, CDR1 LNHDA and CDR2 SQIVND (reference sequence). With V trimmed by 6 bases and J by 4 bases, 7 bases remained unmatched. The CDR3 spells CASSGQGGSTEAFF. DNA of the CDR3: TGTGCCAGTAGCGGACAGGGCGGATCCACTGAAGCTTTCTTT.

This sequence joins TRBV3-1 (or the pseudogene TRBV3-2) and TRBJ2-7, with D possibly being TRBD1 (5 bases). V was shortened by 1 base and J by 1 base, with 11 bases between the two germline ends. This CDR3 has 15 residues. Germline assignment: CDR1 LGHDT and CDR2 YNNKEL (reference sequence). CDR3 region: CASSQGRTGSYEQYF. In DNA, the CDR3 is TGTGCCAGCAGCCAAGGGCGTACAGGTTCCTACGAGCAGTACTTC.

This clone has only one observation. The chain links TRBV6-6 to TRBJ1-1; 7 nucleotides agree with TRBD1. CDR3 size: 15 residues. The V and J ends lost 5 bases and 4 bases, in that order; junction bases with no gene match: 10. From germline, CDR1 is MNHNY and CDR2 SVGAGI (reference sequence). CDR3 nucleotide sequence: TGTGCCAGCAGTCCTCGACAGGGTGCTAGCACTGAAGCTTTCTTT. Amino acid sequence: CASSPRQGASTEAFF.

V is TRBV7-2 and J is TRBJ2-7, with 9 bases aligning to TRBD2. The V and J ends lost 5 bases and 5 bases, in that order; junction bases with no gene match: 7. This CDR3 spans 14 amino acids. CDR1 is SGHTA and CDR2 is FQGNSA in the germline V gene. The CDR3 reads CASSPGLAGNEQYF. The DNA of the CDR3 is TGTGCCAGCAGCCCTGGGCTAGCGGGGAACGAGCAGTACTTC.

This clone showed up just a few times. The V gene is TRBV19, the J gene TRBJ1-4; 7 bases align to TRBD1. This CDR3 is 14 amino acids long. Germline trimming cut 4 bases from V and 7 bases from J; bases unmatched to any gene: 6. Looked up from germline, CDR1 is LNHDA and CDR2 is SQIVND (reference sequence). The CDR3 nucleotides read TGTGCCAGTAGTAGCACAGGGGCCAGTGAAAAACTGTTTTTT. The encoded protein is CASSSTGASEKLFF. The full variable domain, in which reference TRBV19 and TRBJ1-4 provide the parts outside the CDR3, is DGGITQSPKYLFRKEGQNVTLSCEQNLNHDAMYWYRQDPGQGLRLIYYSQIVNDFQKGDIAEGYSVSREKKESFPLTVTSAQKNPTAFYLCASSSTGASEKLFFGSGTQLSVL.

In DNA form, the CDR3 reads TGTGCCAGTAGTATAGGACAGACAAGAACCGGGGAGCTGTTTTTT. Its protein product is CASSIGQTRTGELFF. The rearrangement uses TRBV19 and TRBJ2-2; weak D call: TRBD1 (5 bases). V was trimmed by 1 base and J by 5 bases, leaving 11 bases between them. Germline V CDR1 and CDR2: LNHDA, SQIVND (reference sequence). This CDR3 is 15 amino acids long.

The chain uses TRBV5-1 and TRBJ2-1; 11 nucleotides line up with TRBD2. The CDR3 contains 15 residues. The trim removed 6 bases at V and 9 bases at J, leaving 11 bases unmatched. Looked up from germline, CDR1 is SGHRS and CDR2 is YFSETQ. The CDR3 protein is CASTYSGGAGREQFF. CDR3 DNA sequence: TGCGCCAGCACTTATAGCGGGGGGGCCGGGCGTGAGCAGTTCTTC.

This clone was found a few times. This sequence joins TRBV9 and TRBJ1-1, with no clear D. Germline loops: CDR1 SGDLS, CDR2 YYNGEE. CDR3 size: 14 residues. V lost 0 bases and J 7 bases, leaving 13 bases between the germline ends. Here the CDR3 DNA reads TGTGCCAGCAGCGTAGGAGGAACAAGGAATGAAGCTTTCTTT. Translating it yields CASSVGGTRNEAFF.

This chain connects TRBV6-5 to TRBJ2-2, with D hard to call. Germline CDR1 MNHEY, CDR2 SVGAGI. The CDR3 runs 15 residues. The V and J ends lost 4 bases and 3 bases respectively, with 12 bases between them. The CDR3 is CASSSRQSDTGELFF. CDR3 coding DNA: TGTGCCAGCAGTTCACGACAATCGGACACCGGGGAGCTGTTTTTT.

In this sample, this clone turned up a few times. The rearrangement links TRBV10-3 to TRBJ2-1; unclear D gene. The germline CDR1 and CDR2 sequences are ENHRY and SYGVKD. The CDR3 has 13 residues. V gave up 2 bases and J gave up 8 bases, with 10 bases separating them. The CDR3 DNA is TGTGCCATCAGTGAGGACCGACTGGATGAGCAGTTCTTC. Translated, it gives CAISEDRLDEQFF.

The chain is built from TRBV12-5 and TRBJ2-5; a weak D match, TRBD2 (5 bases). Trimming pared 3 bases from V and 2 bases from J, leaving 7 bases between. CDR1 is LGHNT and CDR2 is FRNRAP in the germline V gene. This CDR3 comprises 13 residues. CDR3 in amino acids: CASGLAVQETQYF. In nucleotides, the CDR3 is TGTGCTAGTGGTTTAGCGGTACAAGAGACCCAGTACTTC.

The genes are TRBV24-1 and TRBJ1-5, with D unresolved. The CDR3 length is 14 residues. V gave up 9 bases and J gave up 3 bases, with 14 bases separating them. Germline assignment: CDR1 KGHDR and CDR2 SFDVKD. The CDR3 region has the DNA TGTGCCACCTGGTGGTGGCAGATCAATCAGCCCCAGCATTTT. Translated, it gives CATWWWQINQPQHF.

In its sample, this clone was seen a few times. The rearrangement joins TRBV15 to TRBJ1-3, with D perhaps matching TRBD1 (5 bases). Germline V gene lookup returns CDR1 LNHNV and CDR2 YYDKDF (reference sequence). V lost 1 base to trimming and J lost 8 bases, with 15 bases between them. The CDR3 contains 15 residues. CDR3 nucleotide sequence: TGTGCCACCAGCAGAGCGGGACTTTCCGGGGACACCATATATTTT. It translates to CATSRAGLSGDTIYF. The full variable domain, in which reference TRBV15 and TRBJ1-3 provide the parts outside the CDR3, is DAMVIQNPRYQVTQFGKPVTLSCSQTLNHNVMYWYQQKSSQAPKLLFHYYDKDFNNEADTPDNFQSRRPNTSFCFLDIRSPGLGDTAMYLCATSRAGLSGDTIYFGEGSWLTVV.

The chain combines TRBV7-9 with TRBJ2-3; TRBD2 is a possible D gene (7 bases). Trimming left V 1 base short and J 5 bases short, with 10 bases between. CDR3 length: 14 amino acids. Germline V gene lookup returns CDR1 SEHNR and CDR2 FQNEAQ (reference sequence). The CDR3 protein is CASSLGGGRDTQYF. CDR3 nucleotide sequence: TGTGCCAGCAGCTTAGGGGGGGGCAGAGATACGCAGTATTTT.